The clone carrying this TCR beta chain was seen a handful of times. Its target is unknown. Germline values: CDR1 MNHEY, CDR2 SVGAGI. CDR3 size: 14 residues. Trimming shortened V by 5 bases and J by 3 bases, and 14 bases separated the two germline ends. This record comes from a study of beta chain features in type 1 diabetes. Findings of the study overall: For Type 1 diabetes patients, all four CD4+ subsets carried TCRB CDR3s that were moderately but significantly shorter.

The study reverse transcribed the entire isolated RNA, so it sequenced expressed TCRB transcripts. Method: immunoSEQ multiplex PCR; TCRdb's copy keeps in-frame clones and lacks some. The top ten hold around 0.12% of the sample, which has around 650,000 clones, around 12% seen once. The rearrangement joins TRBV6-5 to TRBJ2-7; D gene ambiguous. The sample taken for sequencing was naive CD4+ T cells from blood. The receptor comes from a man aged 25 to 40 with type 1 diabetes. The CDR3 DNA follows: TGTGCCAGCAGTCGGGCCCAAACCGGCTACGAGCAGTACTTC. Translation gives CASSRAQTGYEQYF.